This T cell receptor beta chain is drawn from a study of T cells in tumors after PD-1 blockade. Study overall: No patient had prior checkpoint blockade, systemic immunosuppression, or radiotherapy within 4 weeks. Each patient got pembrolizumab 200 mg every 3 weeks or cemiplimab 350 mg every 2 weeks. Daily vismodegib 150 mg continued in a subset of anti-PD-1-treated patients. Study-level results: Some novel exhausted tumor clones appeared in pre-treatment blood, suggesting peripheral recruitment.

Only one count was recorded for this clone. Antigen specificity is unknown. Sequencing used immunoSEQ multiplex PCR; TCRdb keeps in-frame clones, though not all of them. Among around 51,000 clones listed, roughly 80% were seen once. The source material was PBMCs, sampled before anti-PD-1 treatment. This TCR derives from a human donor with basal cell carcinoma.

Written as DNA, the CDR3 is TGTGCCAGCAGCTTCGCGGTCCAAGAGACCCAGTACTTC. Translating gives CASSFAVQETQYF. The rearrangement joins TRBV7-2 to TRBJ2-5; D is ambiguous. V was cut by 3 bases and J by 1 base, with 6 bases left in between. This CDR3 has 13 residues. The germline V gene has CDR1 SGHTA and CDR2 FQGNSA.